This passage covers 24 T cell receptor beta chains from one sample sequenced in a study of blood T cell repertoires in COVID-19. The data were produced by immunoSEQ multiplex PCR, yet TCRdb's version contains in-frame clones alone and is incomplete. Seen here are 170,000 or so clones, 90% observed once, and the top ten hold around 0.53%. What was sequenced was peripheral blood. These receptors were collected from a man between 50 and 59 years old with acute or convalescent COVID-19.

The CDR3 loop reads CASSQGVPGELFF. In DNA, the CDR3 is TGTGCCAGCAGCCAGGGGGTACCCGGGGAGCTGTTTTTT. V usage is TRBV5-6 and J usage is TRBJ2-2; 7 bases align to TRBD1. The J segment lost 6 bases and the V segment lost 4 bases, leaving 3 bases of the junction unmatched. Looked up from germline, CDR1 is SGHDT and CDR2 is YYEEEE. The CDR3 runs 13 residues.

The chain combines TRBV18 with TRBJ2-5; tentative D call: TRBD2 (6 bases). CDR3 length: 14 residues. CDR1 and CDR2 (germline): KGHSH, LQKENI. V lost 5 bases, J lost 3 bases, and 13 bases lay in between. The CDR3 sequence is CASSSGLNEETQYF. DNA of the CDR3: TGTGCCAGCTCATCGGGACTCAACGAAGAGACCCAGTACTTC.

The gene calls are TRBV19 and TRBJ2-2, with TRBD2 as a possible D gene (5 bases). CDR3 length equals 15 residues. The V end lost 3 bases, the J end lost 3 bases, and 11 bases lay between the germline ends. Germline lookup yields CDR1 LNHDA and CDR2 SQIVND (reference sequence). The CDR3 DNA follows: TGTGCCAGTAGTATCAGAGCGGATTACACCGGGGAGCTGTTTTTT. Amino acid sequence: CASSIRADYTGELFF.

The chain joins TRBV10-2 to TRBJ2-3; the D gene is possibly TRBD2 (6 bases). Germline-derived CDR1 and CDR2 are WSHSY and SAAADI. Trimming removed 7 bases at V and 3 bases at J, with 14 bases between. This CDR3 has 14 amino acids. CDR3 coding DNA: TGCGCCAGCACCTCGGGGGTTAAGACAGATACGCAGTATTTT. This translates into CASTSGVKTDTQYF.

This chain connects TRBV9 to TRBJ2-3; TRBD2 matches at 7 bases. V lost 0 bases to trimming and J lost 3 bases; unmatched junction nucleotides: 4. The CDR3 is made up of 15 amino acids. CDR1 is SGDLS, CDR2 YYNGEE, per germline. The CDR3 loop is CASSVDQRETDTQYF. The CDR3, as DNA: TGTGCCAGCAGCGTAGATCAGCGGGAAACAGATACGCAGTATTTT.

This sequence joins TRBV11-2 and TRBJ1-1; tentative D call: TRBD1 (5 bases). V dropped 1 base and J dropped 1 base, with 10 bases sitting between them. CDR3 length equals 15 residues. Germline CDR1 SGHAT, CDR2 FQNNGV. The CDR3 DNA reads as TGTGCCAGCAGCTTAGGGGCAGGGCCGAACACTGAAGCTTTCTTT. This encodes CASSLGAGPNTEAFF.

The V call is TRBV7-9, the J call TRBJ1-2; D not certain. The CDR3 is 12 amino acids. The V end was cut by 6 bases, the J end by 6 bases, with 11 bases between. Germline lookup yields CDR1 SEHNR and CDR2 FQNEAQ (reference sequence). In DNA form, the CDR3 reads TGTGCCAGCAGTCGGTTCACGGATGGCTACACCTTC. It yields the protein CASSRFTDGYTF.

V gene TRBV28 combines with J gene TRBJ2-3, with 12 nucleotides matching TRBD2. The J segment lost 6 bases and the V segment lost 6 bases, leaving 4 bases of the junction unmatched. CDR1 is MDHEN, CDR2 SYDVKM, per germline. The CDR3 is 14 amino acids. CDR3 coding DNA: TGTGCCAGCAGCGCTAGCGGGAGGGGTGATACGCAGTATTTT. Amino acid sequence: CASSASGRGDTQYF. Looking up the rest from reference TRBV28 and TRBJ2-3 gives the full variable domain: DVKVTQSSRYLVKRTGEKVFLECVQDMDHENMFWYRQDPGLGLRLIYFSYDVKMKEKGDIPEGYSVSREKKERFSLILESASTNQTSMYLCASSASGRGDTQYFGPGTRLTVL.

The chain employs TRBV11-2 and TRBJ2-3; TRBD2 agrees at 8 bases. J was trimmed by 1 base and V by 5 bases; bases with no gene match: 8. CDR3 length equals 16 residues. From germline, CDR1 is SGHAT and CDR2 FQNNGV. The CDR3 region is CASSANRGGRTDTQYF. The CDR3 DNA sequence: TGTGCCAGCAGCGCAAACCGCGGGGGGCGCACAGATACGCAGTATTTT.

The chain has TRBV6-5 and TRBJ2-7; a possible D gene is TRBD1 (5 bases). CDR3 length: 14 residues. The V end was cut by 2 bases, the J end by 1 base, with 9 bases between. From germline, CDR1 is MNHEY and CDR2 SVGAGI. For the CDR3, the DNA is TGTGCCAGCAGTTACGCCCAGGGTTCCTACGAGCAGTACTTC. This encodes CASSYAQGSYEQYF.

The V call is TRBV18, the J call TRBJ2-1; 9 bases map to TRBD2. CDR3 length: 16 amino acids. The ends lost 3 bases at V and 4 bases at J; junction bases unmatched: 7. Germline CDR1 reads KGHSH; CDR2 reads LQKENI. Here the CDR3 reads CASSPTLAGEYNEQFF. The DNA for the CDR3 is TGTGCCAGCTCACCCACTTTAGCGGGGGAGTACAATGAGCAGTTCTTC.

V gene TRBV11-2 combines with J gene TRBJ1-2; TRBD1 matches at 9 bases. CDR1 is SGHAT, CDR2 FQNNGV, per germline. This CDR3 is built from 14 residues. Losses at the gene ends were 5 bases for V and 6 bases for J; bases not matched to a gene: 7. For the CDR3, the DNA is TGTGCCAGCAGCACACAGGGGGCCCCTCATGGCTACACCTTC. It codes for CASSTQGAPHGYTF.

The chain recombines TRBV5-5 with TRBJ1-6; possibly TRBD1 for D (5 bases). V shed 3 bases and J shed 11 bases, with 18 bases lying between them. Per germline, CDR1 SGHKS and CDR2 YYEKEE (reference sequence). This CDR3 spans 15 amino acids. CDR3 in amino acids: CASSWIMSSGTPLHF. The CDR3, as DNA: TGTGCCAGCAGCTGGATAATGAGCTCAGGGACACCCCTCCACTTT.

This clone was seen a single time. This chain links TRBV30 with TRBJ1-2; 9 bases map to TRBD1. The germline gives CDR1 GTSNPN, CDR2 SVGIG (reference sequence). V shed 3 bases and J 3 bases; nucleotides not matched to a gene: 5. The CDR3 extends over 14 amino acids. For the CDR3, the DNA is TGTGCCTGGAGCCCCGGACAGGGGTACTATGGCTACACCTTC. Its protein is CAWSPGQGYYGYTF.

The J gene is TRBJ2-1, the V gene TRBV7-2; a possible D gene is TRBD1 (6 bases). Germline V gives CDR1 SGHTA, CDR2 FQGNSA. This CDR3 is built from 15 residues. V was cut by 2 bases and J by 7 bases, with 15 bases left in between. As DNA, the CDR3 is TGTGCCAGCAGCTTAAACAGGGAGAGCAGAAATGAGCAGTTCTTC. Its translation: CASSLNRESRNEQFF.

V is TRBV10-1 and J is TRBJ2-7; a weak D match, TRBD2 (6 bases). The V and J ends lost 5 bases and 4 bases respectively, with 9 bases between them. The CDR3 sequence is 12 residues long. The germline gives CDR1 WNHNN, CDR2 SYGVQD (reference sequence). Here the CDR3 DNA reads TGCGCCAGCAGTCGGGACTCTTACGAGCAGTACTTC. It translates to CASSRDSYEQYF.

The rearrangement joins TRBV7-9 to TRBJ1-1, with 8 bases aligning to TRBD1. V lost 0 bases and J lost 5; bases outside the gene matches: 11. The CDR3 spans 17 residues. Looked up from germline, CDR1 is SEHNR and CDR2 is FQNEAQ (reference sequence). The chain's CDR3 is CASSLAPTRTGWTEAFF. For the CDR3, the DNA is TGTGCCAGCAGCTTAGCGCCCACAAGGACAGGGTGGACTGAAGCTTTCTTT.

The rearrangement joins TRBV27 to TRBJ2-5, with 8 nucleotides matching TRBD2. Per the germline V gene, CDR1 is MNHEY and CDR2 is SMNVEV (reference sequence). V dropped 3 bases and J dropped 5; count of bases not matched to a gene: 8. The CDR3 covers 15 residues. CDR3 in amino acids: CASSLGGGGRETQYF. CDR3 sequence (DNA): TGTGCCAGCAGTTTGGGTGGCGGGGGGAGGGAGACCCAGTACTTC.

The rearrangement links TRBV7-8 to TRBJ1-2; 7 positions match TRBD1. Germline CDR1 is SGHVS and CDR2 is FQNEAQ. Germline trimming cut 1 base from V and 4 bases from J; bases unmatched to any gene: 3. This CDR3 is 14 amino acids long. CDR3 sequence reads: CASSLETGSYGYTF. Written as DNA, the CDR3 is TGTGCCAGCAGCTTAGAGACAGGGAGCTATGGCTACACCTTC.

This clone showed up just a few times. This chain joins TRBV6-5 and TRBJ1-2, with a tentative D call TRBD1 (6 bases). Germline assignment: CDR1 MNHEY and CDR2 SVGAGI. The CDR3 runs to 15 residues. V was cut by 10 bases and J by 2 bases, with 20 bases left in between. The CDR3 nucleotides are TGTGCCACCCTGCCGCAGGGGCAGGGGAACTATGGCTACACCTTC. Translating gives CATLPQGQGNYGYTF.

In this sample, this clone turned up a few times. The rearrangement joins TRBV6-6 to TRBJ2-7; D is possibly TRBD1 (6 bases). CDR1 MNHNY and CDR2 SVGAGI come from the germline V gene (reference sequence). V shed 5 bases and J shed 7 bases, with 15 bases lying between them. CDR3 length: 13 residues. CDR3 DNA sequence: TGTGCCAGCAGTACCTCGGGGACACCTGAGCAGTACGTC. Encoded protein: CASSTSGTPEQYV.

The genes are TRBV28 and TRBJ1-2, with 7 bases aligning to TRBD1. The CDR3 has 15 residues. Germline lookup yields CDR1 MDHEN and CDR2 SYDVKM. The V and J ends lost 4 bases and 7 bases, in that order; junction bases with no gene match: 12. The CDR3 loop reads CASSSGTGELGGYTF. CDR3 sequence (DNA): TGTGCCAGCAGTTCAGGCACAGGGGAACTGGGTGGCTACACCTTC.

The rearrangement uses TRBV27 and TRBJ2-5; D possibly corresponds to TRBD1 (7 bases). Per the germline V gene, CDR1 is MNHEY and CDR2 is SMNVEV (reference sequence). V shed 5 bases and J shed 5 bases, with 21 bases lying between them. This CDR3 spans 16 amino acids. The CDR3 here is CASSKEVQGGLETQYF. The CDR3 DNA follows: TGTGCCAGCAGTAAGGAGGTTCAGGGGGGCTTGGAGACCCAGTACTTC.

The V call is TRBV16, the J call TRBJ1-4; D may be TRBD1 (5 bases). CDR1 KGHSY and CDR2 FQNENV come from the germline V gene. This CDR3 is built from 14 residues. Trimming stripped 4 bases from V and 8 bases from J, with 14 bases between. Written as DNA, the CDR3 is TGTGCCAGCAGCCCATCCGCGGGGGTAGAAAAACTGTTTTTT. Amino acids: CASSPSAGVEKLFF.